What follows is one TCR beta chain and its context. These data are taken from a study of cytomegalovirus exposure and HLA in healthy donors. About the research overall: It was reported in a later analysis that the same platform had been used for the 120 or so validation repertoires as for the 666 first-cohort repertoires.

The CDR3 contains 18 residues. The germline V gene has CDR1 LNHDA and CDR2 SQIVND (reference sequence). The V end lost 1 base, the J end lost 0 bases, and 16 bases lay between the germline ends. Measured with immunoSEQ multiplex PCR; TCRdb has only the in-frame clones, and not every one. The sample has approximately 160,000 clones; roughly nine tenths are singletons. This TCR was sampled from a woman in her twenties or thirties in good health and CMV-seronegative. Input material: PBMCs. The chain combines TRBV19 with TRBJ1-5; no reliable D call. CDR3 region: CASSIVADPSYSNQPQHF. The CDR3 DNA is TGTGCCAGTAGTATAGTGGCAGACCCGAGTTATAGCAATCAGCCCCAGCATTTT. The full variable domain, completed using reference TRBV19 and TRBJ1-5, is DGGITQSPKYLFRKEGQNVTLSCEQNLNHDAMYWYRQDPGQGLRLIYYSQIVNDFQKGDIAEGYSVSREKKESFPLTVTSAQKNPTAFYLCASSIVADPSYSNQPQHFGDGTRLSIL.